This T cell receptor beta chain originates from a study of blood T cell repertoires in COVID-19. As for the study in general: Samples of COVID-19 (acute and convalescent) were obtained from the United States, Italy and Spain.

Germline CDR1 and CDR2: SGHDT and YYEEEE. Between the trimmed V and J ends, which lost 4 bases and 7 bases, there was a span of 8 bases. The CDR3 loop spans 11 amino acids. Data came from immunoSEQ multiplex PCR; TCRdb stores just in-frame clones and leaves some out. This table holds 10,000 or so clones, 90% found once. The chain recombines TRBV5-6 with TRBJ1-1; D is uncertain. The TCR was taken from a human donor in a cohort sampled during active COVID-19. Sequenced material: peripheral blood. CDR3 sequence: CASSQAGEAFF. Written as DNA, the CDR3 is TGTGCCAGCAGCCAGGCGGGTGAAGCTTTCTTT.